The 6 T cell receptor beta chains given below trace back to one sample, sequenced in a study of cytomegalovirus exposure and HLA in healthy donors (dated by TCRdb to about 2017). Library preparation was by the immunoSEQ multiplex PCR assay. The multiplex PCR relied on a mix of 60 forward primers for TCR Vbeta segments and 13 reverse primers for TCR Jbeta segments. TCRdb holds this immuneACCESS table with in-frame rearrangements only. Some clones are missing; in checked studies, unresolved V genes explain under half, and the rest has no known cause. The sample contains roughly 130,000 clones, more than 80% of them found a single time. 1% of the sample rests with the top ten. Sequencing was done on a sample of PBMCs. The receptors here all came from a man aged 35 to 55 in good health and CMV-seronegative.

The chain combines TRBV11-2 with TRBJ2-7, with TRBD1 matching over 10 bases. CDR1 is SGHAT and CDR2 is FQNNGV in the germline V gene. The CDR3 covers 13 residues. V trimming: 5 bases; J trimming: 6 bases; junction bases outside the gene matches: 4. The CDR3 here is CASSLWTGGEQYF. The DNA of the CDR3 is TGTGCCAGCAGCCTTTGGACAGGGGGCGAGCAGTACTTC. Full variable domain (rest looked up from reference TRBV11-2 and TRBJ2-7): EAGVAQSPRYKIIEKRQSVAFWCNPISGHATLYWYQQILGQGPKLLIQFQNNGVVDDSQLPKDRFSAERLKGVDSTLKIQPAKLEDSAVYLCASSLWTGGEQYFGPGTRLTVT.

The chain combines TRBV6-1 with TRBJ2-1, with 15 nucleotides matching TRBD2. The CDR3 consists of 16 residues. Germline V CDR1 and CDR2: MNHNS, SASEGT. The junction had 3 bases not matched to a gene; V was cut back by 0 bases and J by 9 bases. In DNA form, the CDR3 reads TGTGCCAGCAGTGAAGCCGGGACTAGCGGGAGGTTTGAGCAGTTCTTC. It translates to CASSEAGTSGRFEQFF.

Here the CDR3 DNA reads TGTGCCGGGAGCTCCGTTGGAGATACGCAGTATTTT. Translating gives CAGSSVGDTQYF. The chain couples TRBV6-1 to TRBJ2-3; maybe TRBD2 (5 bases). CDR1 and CDR2 from the germline V gene are MNHNS and SASEGT. This CDR3 contains 12 residues. The ends were cut back, 11 bases at V and 5 bases at J, with 14 bases in the middle.

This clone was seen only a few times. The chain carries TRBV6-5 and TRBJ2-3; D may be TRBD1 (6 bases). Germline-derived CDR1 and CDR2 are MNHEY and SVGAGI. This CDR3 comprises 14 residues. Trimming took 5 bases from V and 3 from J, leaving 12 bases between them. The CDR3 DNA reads TGTGCCAGCAGTGACCCCGGACAGACAGATACGCAGTATTTT. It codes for CASSDPGQTDTQYF.

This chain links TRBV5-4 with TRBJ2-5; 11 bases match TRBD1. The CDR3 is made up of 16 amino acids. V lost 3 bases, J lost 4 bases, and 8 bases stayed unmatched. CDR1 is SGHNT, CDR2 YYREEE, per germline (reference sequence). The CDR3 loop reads CASSSRTGGGGETQYF. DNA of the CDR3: TGTGCCAGCAGCTCACGGACAGGGGGCGGGGGAGAGACCCAGTACTTC. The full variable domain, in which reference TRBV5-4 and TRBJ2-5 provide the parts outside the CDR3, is ETGVTQSPTHLIKTRGQQVTLRCSSQSGHNTVSWYQQALGQGPQFIFQYYREEENGRGNFPPRFSGLQFPNYSSELNVNALELDDSALYLCASSSRTGGGGETQYFGPGTRLLVL.

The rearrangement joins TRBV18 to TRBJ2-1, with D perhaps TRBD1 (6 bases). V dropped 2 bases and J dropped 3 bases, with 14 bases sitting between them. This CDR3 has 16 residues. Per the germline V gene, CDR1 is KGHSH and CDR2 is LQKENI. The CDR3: CASSPTAGQNYNEQFF. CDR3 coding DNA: TGTGCCAGCTCACCAACGGCTGGACAGAACTACAATGAGCAGTTCTTC. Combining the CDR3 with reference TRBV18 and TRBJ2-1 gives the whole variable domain NAGVMQNPRHLVRRRGQEARLRCSPMKGHSHVYWYRQLPEEGLKFMVYLQKENIIDESGMPKERFSAEFPKEGPSILRIQQVVRGDSAAYFCASSPTAGQNYNEQFFGPGTRLTVL.